These 30 T cell receptor beta chains share one sample of origin, sequenced in a study of cytomegalovirus exposure and HLA in healthy donors. PCR used 60 Vbeta primers and 13 Jbeta primers. Assay: immunoSEQ multiplex PCR; the TCRdb copy retains only in-frame clones and omits some. The data show about 170,000 clones, with roughly four fifths seen just once and about 2.1% held by the top ten. Specimen: PBMCs. These receptors all stem from a woman under 40 in good health and CMV-seropositive.

The chain employs TRBV9 and TRBJ2-1; 12 nucleotides match TRBD2. V was clipped by 3 bases and J by 7 bases; unmatched bases: 11. The germline gives CDR1 SGDLS, CDR2 YYNGEE. The CDR3 totals 17 residues. The CDR3 nucleotides read TGTGCCAGCAGCGCTACACTAGCGGGAGGTGGTCGGAATGAGCAGTTCTTC. This translates into CASSATLAGGGRNEQFF.

This rearrangement joins TRBV29-1 to TRBJ2-1; D is uncertain. The V end was cut by 6 bases, the J end by 8 bases, with 14 bases between. The CDR3 runs to 12 residues. Germline V gene lookup returns CDR1 SQVTM and CDR2 ANQGSEA. CDR3 bases: TGCAGCGTCATTCAGGTGGTGCATGAGCAGTTCTTC. It codes for CSVIQVVHEQFF.

The V and J genes are TRBV11-2 and TRBJ1-5; D ambiguous. The germline CDR1 and CDR2 sequences are SGHAT and FQNNGV. The CDR3 length is 13 residues. Trimming removed 3 bases at V and 6 bases at J, with 9 bases between. CDR3 in amino acids: CASSLFPSQPQHF. CDR3 DNA sequence: TGTGCCAGCAGCTTGTTCCCCAGTCAGCCCCAGCATTTT. The whole variable domain, filled in from reference TRBV11-2 and TRBJ1-5, reads EAGVAQSPRYKIIEKRQSVAFWCNPISGHATLYWYQQILGQGPKLLIQFQNNGVVDDSQLPKDRFSAERLKGVDSTLKIQPAKLEDSAVYLCASSLFPSQPQHFGDGTRLSIL.

V usage is TRBV30 and J usage is TRBJ2-5; 8 bases line up with TRBD2. Germline CDR1 is GTSNPN and CDR2 is SVGIG (reference sequence). Germline trimming cut 5 bases from V and 4 bases from J; bases unmatched to any gene: 6. The CDR3 length is 13 residues. The CDR3 is CAWAGGRGETQYF. DNA of the CDR3: TGTGCCTGGGCGGGGGGCCGAGGAGAGACCCAGTACTTC.

The chain carries TRBV5-4 and TRBJ2-2, with D tentatively TRBD2 (5 bases). In germline, CDR1 is SGHNT, CDR2 YYREEE (reference sequence). Trimming removed 4 bases from V and 5 bases from J, with 9 bases in between. The CDR3 runs to 13 residues. The CDR3 bases are TGTGCCAGCAGCAACGGGGTTACCGGGGAGCTGTTTTTT. This translates into CASSNGVTGELFF.

The chain combines TRBV19 with TRBJ1-5; D call uncertain. V was shortened by 1 base and J by 0 bases, with 7 bases between the two germline ends. Germline assignment: CDR1 LNHDA and CDR2 SQIVND (reference sequence). The length of the CDR3 is 15 residues. This chain's CDR3 is CASSIGRNSNQPQHF. The CDR3 bases are TGTGCCAGTAGTATAGGGCGGAATAGCAATCAGCCCCAGCATTTT.

This clone has just a few counts. The V gene is TRBV5-1, the J gene TRBJ2-3; 7 bases fit TRBD2. Trimming cost V 2 bases and J 2 bases; bases outside gene matches: 5. From germline, CDR1 is SGHRS and CDR2 YFSETQ. CDR3 length equals 15 residues. The CDR3 spells CASSLVAGYTDTQYF. The DNA for the CDR3 is TGCGCCAGCAGCTTAGTAGCGGGTTACACAGATACGCAGTATTTT. The full variable domain, in which reference TRBV5-1 and TRBJ2-3 provide the parts outside the CDR3, is KAGVTQTPRYLIKTRGQQVTLSCSPISGHRSVSWYQQTPGQGLQFLFEYFSETQRNKGNFPGRFSGRQFSNSRSEMNVSTLELGDSALYLCASSLVAGYTDTQYFGPGTRLTVL.

V is TRBV7-2 and J is TRBJ2-7, with 7 bases fitting TRBD2. Per germline, CDR1 SGHTA and CDR2 FQGNSA. Trimming took 1 base from V and 3 from J; bases not matched to a gene: 6. The CDR3 runs to 15 residues. The CDR3 is CASSLEPGRGYEQYF. Written as DNA, the CDR3 is TGTGCCAGCAGCTTAGAACCAGGGAGGGGCTACGAGCAGTACTTC.

This clone was recorded a few times. The chain has TRBV9 and TRBJ1-4; D is unresolved. The V gene's germline CDR1 is SGDLS and CDR2 YYNGEE. The V gene lost 0 bases and the J gene lost 8 bases, with 17 bases spanning the gap. The CDR3 covers 16 residues. CDR3 DNA sequence: TGTGCCAGCAGCGTAGGGTGGAAAACAAGAGGAGAAAAACTGTTTTTT. Protein product: CASSVGWKTRGEKLFF.

The chain is built from TRBV29-1 and TRBJ2-7; D perhaps matches TRBD2 (6 bases). The CDR3 is 14 residues long. V was cut by 0 bases and J by 5 bases, with 14 bases left in between. Germline V gene sequence: CDR1 SQVTM, CDR2 ANQGSEA. In DNA, the CDR3 is TGCAGCGTTGAAGATCGGGCCTGGAGGGACGAGCAGTACTTC. Residues: CSVEDRAWRDEQYF.

This rearrangement joins TRBV6-6 to TRBJ1-1; a weak D match, TRBD1 (5 bases). Per the germline V gene, CDR1 is MNHNY and CDR2 is SVGAGI (reference sequence). The CDR3 loop spans 13 amino acids. V gave up 8 bases and J gave up 7 bases, with 17 bases separating them. The CDR3 bases are TGTGCCAGCGGAACGGTCCAGGGAGGTGAAGCTTTCTTT. This codes for CASGTVQGGEAFF.

In DNA, the CDR3 is TGTGCCAGCAGCCAGATCAGACAGGGGAAGGAGACCCAGTACTTC. Protein product: CASSQIRQGKETQYF. V usage is TRBV7-9 and J usage is TRBJ2-5; 8 positions match TRBD1. This CDR3 is built from 15 residues. In germline, CDR1 is SEHNR, CDR2 FQNEAQ (reference sequence). V shed 5 bases, J shed 5 bases, and the junction held 10 bases outside the gene matches.

The J gene is TRBJ1-1, the V gene TRBV30; TRBD1 aligns across 11 bases. The germline V gene encodes CDR1 GTSNPN and CDR2 SVGIG (reference sequence). The CDR3 contains 18 residues. With 2 bases clipped from V and 5 bases from J, the junction kept 16 bases outside the gene matches. CDR3 sequence reads: CAWSSGTGGHSGSTEAFF. Written as DNA, the CDR3 is TGTGCCTGGAGTTCCGGGACAGGGGGTCACTCGGGGAGTACTGAAGCTTTCTTT.

This chain links TRBV4-3 with TRBJ2-2, with D tentatively TRBD2 (6 bases). The CDR3 extends over 16 amino acids. V was pared by 1 base and J by 5 bases, with 14 bases between. The germline V gene encodes CDR1 LGHNA and CDR2 YSLEER. The CDR3, as DNA: TGCGCCAGCAGCCAAGCGGTTGGACTACAAACCGGGGAGCTGTTTTTT. Its protein product is CASSQAVGLQTGELFF.

The chain employs TRBV7-2 and TRBJ2-7; TRBD1 might be the D (5 bases). Germline CDR1 reads SGHTA; CDR2 reads FQGNSA. The CDR3 has 12 residues. The germline V and J ends were trimmed by 2 bases and 6 bases, with 8 bases remaining between them. DNA for the CDR3: TGTGCCAGCAGCTTAATAGGGGTCGAGCAGTACTTC. Translating it yields CASSLIGVEQYF.

This clone occurred a few times. The chain carries TRBV5-6 and TRBJ1-2; D perhaps matches TRBD1 (5 bases). CDR1 is SGHDT and CDR2 is YYEEEE in the germline V gene. This CDR3 contains 15 residues. The V gene lost 1 base and the J gene lost 4 bases, with 14 bases spanning the gap. This CDR3 reads CASSLRDRPLYGYTF. The CDR3 region has the DNA TGTGCCAGCAGCTTGCGAGACAGACCGCTCTATGGCTACACCTTC.

This clone appeared a few times. The chain recombines TRBV11-2 with TRBJ2-7, with TRBD1 matching 9 bases. The CDR3 is 16 amino acids. Germline trimming cut 6 bases from V and 1 base from J; bases unmatched to any gene: 10. Germline CDR1 and CDR2: SGHAT and FQNNGV. CDR3 region: CASRSIRDRASYEQYF. For the CDR3, the DNA is TGTGCCAGCAGATCAATCCGGGACAGGGCGTCCTACGAGCAGTACTTC.

The chain carries TRBV7-2 and TRBJ2-1, with 9 bases fitting TRBD2. Germline V lookup: CDR1 SGHTA, CDR2 FQGNSA. Unmatched junction bases numbered 5, after V lost 1 base and J lost 7 bases. The CDR3 runs 15 residues. The CDR3 DNA follows: TGTGCCAGCAGCTTAGGCGGGAGGGCCTTTAATGAGCAGTTCTTC. This codes for CASSLGGRAFNEQFF.

This clone was recorded once. The V gene is TRBV28, the J gene TRBJ1-6, with D hard to call. Per germline, CDR1 MDHEN and CDR2 SYDVKM. The CDR3 consists of 14 residues. V was shortened by 3 bases and J by 8 bases, with 11 bases between the two germline ends. CDR3 sequence: CASSFGTFHSPLHF. CDR3 DNA: TGTGCCAGCAGTTTCGGTACTTTCCATTCACCCCTCCACTTT.

This chain uses TRBV7-9 with TRBJ1-4; 7 nucleotides line up with TRBD1. CDR3 length equals 14 residues. Germline lookup yields CDR1 SEHNR and CDR2 FQNEAQ (reference sequence). V trimming: 7 bases; J trimming: 6 bases; junction bases outside the gene matches: 8. The CDR3 coding sequence is TGTGCCAGCACTTACAGGGGCCAGGATGAAAAACTGTTTTTT. It specifies CASTYRGQDEKLFF.

This clone appeared once. The rearrangement links TRBV5-1 to TRBJ2-1, with TRBD1 identical over 9 bases. The CDR3 is made up of 15 amino acids. CDR1 is SGHRS, CDR2 YFSETQ, per germline. Losses at the gene ends were 6 bases for V and 6 bases for J; bases not matched to a gene: 10. The CDR3 here is CASTIQGAQVNEQFF. The CDR3 coding sequence is TGCGCCAGCACCATACAGGGGGCGCAGGTCAATGAGCAGTTCTTC.

V and J are TRBV5-1 and TRBJ2-2; D may be TRBD2 (5 bases). Germline V gene lookup returns CDR1 SGHRS and CDR2 YFSETQ. CDR3 length: 16 residues. Trimming cost V 1 base and J 0 bases, with 10 bases left between them. This CDR3 is CASSLISGANTGELFF. The CDR3 DNA reads as TGCGCCAGCAGCTTGATCAGCGGCGCGAACACCGGGGAGCTGTTTTTT.

The CDR3 DNA reads as TGTGCCAGCAGCGAGAGAGAATCCGGCAATCAGCCCCAGCATTTT. Translating gives CASSERESGNQPQHF. This chain joins TRBV9 and TRBJ1-5, with D unclear. This CDR3 has 15 amino acids. V dropped 3 bases and J dropped 2 bases, with 12 bases sitting between them. Per germline, CDR1 SGDLS and CDR2 YYNGEE.

J is TRBJ1-2 and V is TRBV19, with 8 bases lining up with TRBD1. This CDR3 is built from 14 residues. Germline loops: CDR1 LNHDA, CDR2 SQIVND (reference sequence). V trimming: 5 bases; J trimming: 7 bases; junction bases outside the gene matches: 9. CDR3 loop: CASSGYQGALGYTF. The CDR3 DNA is TGTGCCAGTAGTGGCTACCAGGGGGCGCTTGGCTACACCTTC.

This chain links TRBV6-5 with TRBJ2-1, with D perhaps TRBD2 (6 bases). Germline V lookup: CDR1 MNHEY, CDR2 SVGAGI. V gave up 6 bases and J gave up 2 bases, with 8 bases separating them. The CDR3 is made up of 13 amino acids. Written as DNA, the CDR3 is TGTGCCAGCAGCCCGGGGGCCTACAATGAGCAGTTCTTC. It translates to CASSPGAYNEQFF.

A single count supports this clone. V usage is TRBV5-4 and J usage is TRBJ2-7; 8 bases are a match to TRBD2. The CDR3 is 16 residues long. With 0 bases clipped from V and 5 bases from J, the junction kept 10 bases outside the gene matches. Germline-derived CDR1 and CDR2 are SGHNT and YYREEE (reference sequence). The CDR3: CASSLASKTGGNEQYF. DNA of the CDR3: TGTGCCAGCAGCTTGGCCAGCAAGACGGGGGGGAACGAGCAGTACTTC.

This chain joins TRBV15 and TRBJ1-2; D gene ambiguous. The ends were cut back, 0 bases at V and 4 bases at J, with 9 bases in the middle. Germline loops: CDR1 LNHNV, CDR2 YYDKDF (reference sequence). This CDR3 has 14 amino acids. The CDR3 DNA reads TGTGCCACCAGCAGAGATGTCCGGGTCTATGGCTACACCTTC. Translating gives CATSRDVRVYGYTF.

V is TRBV7-2 and J is TRBJ1-2, with TRBD1 identical over 10 bases. Looked up from germline, CDR1 is SGHTA and CDR2 is FQGNSA. CDR3 length: 16 residues. The V segment lost 4 bases and the J segment 8 bases; nucleotides outside the gene matches: 13. CDR3 coding DNA: TGTGCCAGCAGCTCTACCCAGAGACAGGGGGCAAGGGGCTACACCTTC. Translating gives CASSSTQRQGARGYTF.

The V and J genes are TRBV28 and TRBJ1-1; the match to TRBD1 covers 8 bases. Unmatched junction bases numbered 6, after V lost 2 bases and J lost 4 bases. Germline V gene sequence: CDR1 MDHEN, CDR2 SYDVKM. The length of the CDR3 is 15 residues. CDR3 sequence: CASSLVTGAGTEAFF. CDR3 in DNA: TGTGCCAGCAGTTTAGTGACAGGGGCCGGCACTGAAGCTTTCTTT.

This chain connects TRBV7-9 to TRBJ2-3; D uncertain. Trimming stripped 1 base from V and 3 bases from J, with 8 bases between. This CDR3 is 14 amino acids long. Germline V CDR1 and CDR2: SEHNR, FQNEAQ (reference sequence). In DNA form, the CDR3 reads TGTGCCAGCAGCTTAGTATTCGGGACAGATACGCAGTATTTT. As protein: CASSLVFGTDTQYF.